This record covers a single T cell receptor (beta chain). Its antigen is unknown. At one of its ends the junction is not consistent with the germline gene, which may arise from a read error. These data belong to a study of blood T cells in healthy people across ages. Germline V lookup: CDR1 SQVTM, CDR2 ANQGSEA. This CDR3 comprises 17 residues. PCR was performed a second time for about 7 to 11 cycles using a sample-barcoded 5' primer and a J-beta primer mix. From each sample, at least 2.5 million paired-end reads containing CDR3 were obtained. Using its own MiXCR run on the 5' RACE reads, TCRdb lists one record per CDR3 protein. The sample has some 900,000 distinct CDR3 sequences, 45% to 50% seen once. Regarding the study as a whole: Diversity estimates from one million T cells were considered underestimates. Conclusively comparing naive with antigen-experienced cells was impossible with unsorted PBMCs.

The receptor was derived from a man between 25 and 39 years old in good health. Sequencing was performed on blood. The gene calls are TRBV29-1 and TRBJ2-2; 8 nucleotides match TRBD1. The CDR3 spells CGVEDEATGGLIGELFF. CDR3 nucleotides: TGCGGCGTTGAAGATGAGGCCACAGGGGGATTAATCGGGGAGCTGTTTTTT.